These T cell receptor beta chains were read from a single sample in a study of blood T cells in healthy people across ages. One entry per CDR3 protein results from TCRdb running MiXCR on the 5' RACE reads. The sample records some 1,000,000 distinct CDR3 sequences, roughly a quarter being singletons. The same data also contributed to another study, on T cells of mothers and their children.

Sequenced input: blood. The receptors originated from a girl aged 2-9 years in good health. CDR3s include the opening cysteine and the closing phenylalanine or tryptophan.

V,CDR3
TRBV7-6,CASSSPVGNNEKLFF
TRBV7-9,CASSLGGNGRGIEKLFF
TRBV20-1,CSAFLAVTQYF
TRBV12-3/TRBV12-4,CASSLGQSYQPQHF
TRBV29-1,CSVVKKGLIYEQYF
TRBV20-1,CSARDLKDTGELFF
TRBV12-3/TRBV12-4,CASSLRDNYGYTF
TRBV7-3,CASSSSGGAGMDEQFF
TRBV28,CASSPSKGGLLEAFF
TRBV7-2,CASSWGITNEKLFF
TRBV7-9,CASSVGTPEQYF
TRBV5-1,CASSQTGYGCTF
TRBV15,CATSLLTSSYNEQFF
TRBV20-1,CSARSSNQPQHF
TRBV7-9,CASGQGWQETQYF
TRBV20-1,CSADGGQSNYGYTF
TRBV29-1,CSVWTGFGFYEQYF
TRBV24-1,CATSELDRTDTQYF
TRBV29-1,CSVPYASGNLYF
TRBV7-2,CASSLGSREETQYF
TRBV20-1,CSARDEAATQYF
TRBV7-2,CASSTVAGGPDTQYF
TRBV29-1,CSAESRYNEQFF
TRBV27,CARAHRDRISYEQYF
TRBV27,CASTAGTGWNTEAFF
TRBV11-2,CASSLTSGIGHEQFF
TRBV7-9,CASSPPPVDLSEQYF
TRBV28,CASSLGQGFYGYTF
TRBV9,CASSDRLAGTDTQYF
TRBV7-2,CASSMTGVGAEAFF
TRBV15,CATSRERDRGYEQYF